This T cell receptor beta chain was recorded in a study of blood T cell repertoires in COVID-19. Profiled with immunoSEQ multiplex PCR; TCRdb holds only in-frame clones, not every one. This table has about 200,000 clones, around nine tenths appearing once. CDR1 KGHSH and CDR2 LQKENI come from the germline V gene. The CDR3 has 16 amino acids. V was pared by 5 bases and J by 1 base, with 15 bases between. What was sequenced was peripheral blood. The J gene is TRBJ1-5, the V gene TRBV18; TRBD1 might be the D (5 bases). The receptor was derived from a man aged 60 to 69 with COVID-19, enrolled during active disease. CDR3 residues: CASSSGRVGSNQPQHF. CDR3 DNA: TGTGCCAGCTCATCTGGCAGGGTTGGGAGCAATCAGCCCCAGCATTTT.